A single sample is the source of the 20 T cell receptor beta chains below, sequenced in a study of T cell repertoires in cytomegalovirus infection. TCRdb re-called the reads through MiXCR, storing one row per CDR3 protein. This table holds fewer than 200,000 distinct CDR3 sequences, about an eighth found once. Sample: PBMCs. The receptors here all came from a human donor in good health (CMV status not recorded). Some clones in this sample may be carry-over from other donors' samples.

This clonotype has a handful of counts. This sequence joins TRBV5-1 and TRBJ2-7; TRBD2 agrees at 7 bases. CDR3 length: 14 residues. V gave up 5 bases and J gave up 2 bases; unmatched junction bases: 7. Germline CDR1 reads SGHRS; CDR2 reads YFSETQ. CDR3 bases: TGCGCCAGCAGAAGGGAGGGCGGCGCCTACGAGCAGTACTTC. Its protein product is CASRREGGAYEQYF.

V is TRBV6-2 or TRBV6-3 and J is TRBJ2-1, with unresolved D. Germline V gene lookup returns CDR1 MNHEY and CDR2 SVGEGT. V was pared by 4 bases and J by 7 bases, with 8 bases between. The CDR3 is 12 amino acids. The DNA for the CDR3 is TGTGCCAGCAGTTTCCCTCCGAATGAGCAGTTCTTC. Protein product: CASSFPPNEQFF.

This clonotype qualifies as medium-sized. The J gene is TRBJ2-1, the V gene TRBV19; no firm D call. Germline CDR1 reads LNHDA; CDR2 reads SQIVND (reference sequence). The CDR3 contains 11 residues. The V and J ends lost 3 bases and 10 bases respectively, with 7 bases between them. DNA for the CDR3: TGTGCCAGTAGTATCGGCCTGGAGCAGTTCTTC. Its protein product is CASSIGLEQFF.

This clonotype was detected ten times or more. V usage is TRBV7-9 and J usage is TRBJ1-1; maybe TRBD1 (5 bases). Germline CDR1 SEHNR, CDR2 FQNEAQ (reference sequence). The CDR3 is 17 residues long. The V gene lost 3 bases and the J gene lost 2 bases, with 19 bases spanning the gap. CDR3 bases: TGTGCCAGCAGCTTTGGGGGATCCGGGAGGCCCAACACTGAAGCTTTCTTT. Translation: CASSFGGSGRPNTEAFF.

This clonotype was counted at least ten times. CDR3 DNA: TGTGCCAGCAGCTTAGAAGGCACCGGGGAGCTGTTTTTT. As protein: CASSLEGTGELFF. The chain links TRBV7-2 to TRBJ2-2; D gene unclear. From germline, CDR1 is SGHTA and CDR2 FQGNSA. The V end was cut by 1 base, the J end by 4 bases, with 4 bases between. The CDR3 contains 13 residues.

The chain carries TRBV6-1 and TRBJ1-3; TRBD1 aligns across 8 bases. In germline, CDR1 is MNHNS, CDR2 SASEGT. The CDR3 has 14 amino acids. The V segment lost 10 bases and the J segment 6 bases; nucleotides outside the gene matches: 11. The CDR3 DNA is TGTGCCACCATAGGGGACAGGTTGGAAAACACCATATATTTT. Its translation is CATIGDRLENTIYF.

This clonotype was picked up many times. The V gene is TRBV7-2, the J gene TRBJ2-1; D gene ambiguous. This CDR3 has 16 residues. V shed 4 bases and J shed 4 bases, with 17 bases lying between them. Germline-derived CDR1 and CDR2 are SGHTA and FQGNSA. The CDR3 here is CASSYAPIGPYNEQFF. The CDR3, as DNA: TGTGCCAGCAGCTACGCTCCAATCGGCCCTTACAATGAGCAGTTCTTC.

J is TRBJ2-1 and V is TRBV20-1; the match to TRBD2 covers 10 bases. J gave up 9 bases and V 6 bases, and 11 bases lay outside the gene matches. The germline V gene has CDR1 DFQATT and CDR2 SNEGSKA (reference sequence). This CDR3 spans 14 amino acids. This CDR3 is CSAPAGGRLGEQFF. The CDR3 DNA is TGCAGTGCCCCAGCGGGAGGGCGGTTGGGTGAGCAGTTCTTC.

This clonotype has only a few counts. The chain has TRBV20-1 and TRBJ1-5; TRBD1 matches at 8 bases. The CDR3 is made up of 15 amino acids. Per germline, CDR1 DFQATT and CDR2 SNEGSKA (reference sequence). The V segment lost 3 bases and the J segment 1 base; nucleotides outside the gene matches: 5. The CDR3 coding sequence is TGCAGTGCTAGGTCAGGGGGCGGAAGCAATCAGCCCCAGCATTTT. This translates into CSARSGGGSNQPQHF.

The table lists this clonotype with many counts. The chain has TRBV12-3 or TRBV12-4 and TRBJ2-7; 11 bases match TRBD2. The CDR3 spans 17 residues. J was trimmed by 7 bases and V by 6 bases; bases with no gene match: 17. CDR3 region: CASSLRLASGRHPEQYF. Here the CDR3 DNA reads TGTGCCAGCAGCCTCCGGTTGGCTAGCGGGAGGCACCCGGAGCAGTACTTC.

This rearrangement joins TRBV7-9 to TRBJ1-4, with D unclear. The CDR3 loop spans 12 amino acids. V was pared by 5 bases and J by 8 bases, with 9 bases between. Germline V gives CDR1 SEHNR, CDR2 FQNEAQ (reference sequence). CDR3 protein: CASSQQAEKLFF. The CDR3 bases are TGTGCCAGCAGCCAGCAGGCCGAAAAACTGTTTTTT.

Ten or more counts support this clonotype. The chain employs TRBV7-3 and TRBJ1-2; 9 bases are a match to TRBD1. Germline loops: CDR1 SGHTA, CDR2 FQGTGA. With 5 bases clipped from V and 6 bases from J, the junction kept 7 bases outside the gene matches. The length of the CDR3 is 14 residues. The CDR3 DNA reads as TGTGCCAGCAGCCGCGGGACAGGGTTTGATGGCTACACCTTC. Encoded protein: CASSRGTGFDGYTF.

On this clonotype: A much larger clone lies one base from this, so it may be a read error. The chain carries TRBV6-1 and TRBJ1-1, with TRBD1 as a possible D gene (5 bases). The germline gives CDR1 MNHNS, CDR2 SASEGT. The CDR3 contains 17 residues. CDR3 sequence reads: CASSEQGSLNLNTGAFF. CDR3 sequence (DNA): TGTGCCAGCAGTGAACAGGGATCCTTAAACTTGAACACTGGAGCTTTCTTT.

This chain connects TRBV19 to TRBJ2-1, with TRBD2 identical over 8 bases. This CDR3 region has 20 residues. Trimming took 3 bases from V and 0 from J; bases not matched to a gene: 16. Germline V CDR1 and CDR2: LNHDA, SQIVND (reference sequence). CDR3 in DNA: TGTGCCAGTAGTATTCGGGGGGGACCGTTCTTCACCAGCTCCTACAATGAGCAGTTCTTC. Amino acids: CASSIRGGPFFTSSYNEQFF.

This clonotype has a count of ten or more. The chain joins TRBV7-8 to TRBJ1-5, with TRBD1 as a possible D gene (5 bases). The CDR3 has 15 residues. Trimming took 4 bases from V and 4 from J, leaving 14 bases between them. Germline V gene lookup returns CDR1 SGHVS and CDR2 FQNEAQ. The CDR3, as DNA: TGTGCCAGCAGCTCTGGCGGAGGGGATAATCAGCCCCAGCATTTT. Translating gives CASSSGGGDNQPQHF.

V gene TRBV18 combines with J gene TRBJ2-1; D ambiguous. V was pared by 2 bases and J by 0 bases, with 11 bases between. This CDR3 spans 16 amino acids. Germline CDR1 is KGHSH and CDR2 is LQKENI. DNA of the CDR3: TGTGCCAGCTCACCAGACGCCGGTTACTCCTACAATGAGCAGTTCTTC. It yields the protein CASSPDAGYSYNEQFF. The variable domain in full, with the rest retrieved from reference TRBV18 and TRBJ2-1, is NAGVMQNPRHLVRRRGQEARLRCSPMKGHSHVYWYRQLPEEGLKFMVYLQKENIIDESGMPKERFSAEFPKEGPSILRIQQVVRGDSAAYFCASSPDAGYSYNEQFFGPGTRLTVL.

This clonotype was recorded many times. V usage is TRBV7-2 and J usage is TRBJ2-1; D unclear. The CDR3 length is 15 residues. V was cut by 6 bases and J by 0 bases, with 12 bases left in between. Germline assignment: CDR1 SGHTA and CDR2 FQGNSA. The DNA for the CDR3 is TGTGCCAGCAGGTTTAGGGAAGCCTCCTACAATGAGCAGTTCTTC. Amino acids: CASRFREASYNEQFF.

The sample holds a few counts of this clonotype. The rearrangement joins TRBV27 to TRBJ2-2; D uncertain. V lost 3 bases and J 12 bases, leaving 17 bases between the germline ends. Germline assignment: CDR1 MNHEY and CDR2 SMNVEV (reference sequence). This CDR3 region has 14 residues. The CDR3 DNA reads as TGTGCCAGCAGTTTGGTAGCAACCGGTGGGAAGCTGTTTTTT. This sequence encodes CASSLVATGGKLFF.

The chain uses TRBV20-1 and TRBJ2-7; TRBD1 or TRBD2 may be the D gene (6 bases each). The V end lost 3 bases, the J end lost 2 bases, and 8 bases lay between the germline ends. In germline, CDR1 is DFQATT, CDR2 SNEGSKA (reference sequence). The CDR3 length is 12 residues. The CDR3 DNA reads TGCAGTGCTAGGAGGGGGGCCTACGAGCAGTACTTC. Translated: CSARRGAYEQYF.

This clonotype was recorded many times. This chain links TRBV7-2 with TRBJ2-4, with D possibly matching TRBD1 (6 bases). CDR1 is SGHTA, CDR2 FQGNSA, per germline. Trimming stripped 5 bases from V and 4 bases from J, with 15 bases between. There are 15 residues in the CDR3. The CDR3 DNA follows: TGTGCCAGCAGCCGCTCTGACAGGAAGAAAAACATTCAGTACTTC. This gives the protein CASSRSDRKKNIQYF.